This T cell receptor beta chain was observed in a study of human T cells and chemical hapten exposure. In the study overall: Mostly female patients had alopecia areata, totalis or universalis. Across samples, TCR yields varied, mostly owing to small differences in pooled library volumes.

This clonotype showed up many times. Its antigen is not known. MiXCR, applied by TCRdb to the RACE reads, yields one record per CDR3 protein. The data hold 300,000 to 450,000 distinct CDR3 sequences, with roughly 5.3% observed a single time. The CDR3 is 16 residues long. Germline values: CDR1 ENHRY, CDR2 SYGVKD. V lost 2 bases to trimming and J lost 3 bases; unmatched junction nucleotides: 5. The time point is: pre-sensitization, week 0. Treatment here: therapeutic diphenylcyclopropenone sensitization with weekly scalp DPC. Study-wide points: DPC sensitization left the count of TCRs above 1 in 1000 unchanged.

The input for sequencing was whole blood, taken in connection with sensitization to the hapten diphenylcyclopropenone (DPC). This receptor was obtained from a woman between 45 and 65 years old with alopecia areata. Some clones in this sample may be carry-over from other donors' samples. This rearrangement joins TRBV10-3 to TRBJ1-5, with 9 bases lining up with TRBD1. CDR3 in DNA: TGTGCCATCAGTGAGACGGGACAGGGAGTCAATCAGCCCCAGCATTTT. Translating it yields CAISETGQGVNQPQHF.